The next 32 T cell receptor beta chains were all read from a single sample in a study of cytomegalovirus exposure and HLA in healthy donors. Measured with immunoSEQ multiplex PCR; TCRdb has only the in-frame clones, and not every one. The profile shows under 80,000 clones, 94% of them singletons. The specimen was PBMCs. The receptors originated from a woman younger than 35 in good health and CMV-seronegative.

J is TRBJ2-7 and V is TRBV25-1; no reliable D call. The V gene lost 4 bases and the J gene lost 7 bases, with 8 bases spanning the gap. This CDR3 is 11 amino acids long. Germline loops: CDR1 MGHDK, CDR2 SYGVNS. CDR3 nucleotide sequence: TGTGCCAGCAGTGGACACCTGGAGCAGTACTTC. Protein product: CASSGHLEQYF.

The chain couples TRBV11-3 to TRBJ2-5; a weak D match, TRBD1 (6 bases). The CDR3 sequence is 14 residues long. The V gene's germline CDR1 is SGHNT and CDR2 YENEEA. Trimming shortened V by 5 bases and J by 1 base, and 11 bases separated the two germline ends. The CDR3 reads CASSRPGVQETQYF. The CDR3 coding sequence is TGTGCCAGCAGCCGGCCAGGGGTCCAAGAGACCCAGTACTTC.

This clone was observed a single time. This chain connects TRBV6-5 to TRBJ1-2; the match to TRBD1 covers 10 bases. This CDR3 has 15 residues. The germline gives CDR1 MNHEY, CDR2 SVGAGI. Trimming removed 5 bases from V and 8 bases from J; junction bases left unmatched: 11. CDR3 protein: CASSNPGQGRQGYTF. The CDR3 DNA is TGTGCCAGCAGTAACCCGGGACAGGGGCGGCAAGGCTACACCTTC.

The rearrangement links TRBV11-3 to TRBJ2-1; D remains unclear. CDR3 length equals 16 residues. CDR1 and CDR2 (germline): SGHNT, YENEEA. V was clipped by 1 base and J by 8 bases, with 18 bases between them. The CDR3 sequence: CASSLGAAVSAHEQFF. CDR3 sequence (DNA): TGTGCCAGCAGCTTAGGAGCTGCGGTGAGTGCCCATGAGCAGTTCTTC.

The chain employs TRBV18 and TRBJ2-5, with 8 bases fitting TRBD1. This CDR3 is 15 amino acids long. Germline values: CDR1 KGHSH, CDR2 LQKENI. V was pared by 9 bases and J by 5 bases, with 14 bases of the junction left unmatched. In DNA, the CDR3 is TGTGCCAGTTCTCCCATAACGACAGGGGATGAGACCCAGTACTTC. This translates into CASSPITTGDETQYF.

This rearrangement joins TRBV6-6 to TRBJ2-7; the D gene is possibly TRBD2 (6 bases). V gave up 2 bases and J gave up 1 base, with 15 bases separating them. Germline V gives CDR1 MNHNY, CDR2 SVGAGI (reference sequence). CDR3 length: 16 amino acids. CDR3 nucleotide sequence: TGTGCCAGCAGTTACCCCTCGGGGGAAGGATCCTACGAGCAGTACTTC. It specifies CASSYPSGEGSYEQYF.

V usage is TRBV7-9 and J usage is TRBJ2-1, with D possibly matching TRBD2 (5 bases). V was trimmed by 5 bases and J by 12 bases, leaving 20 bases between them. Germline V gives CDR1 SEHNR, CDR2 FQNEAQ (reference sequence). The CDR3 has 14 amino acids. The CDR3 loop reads CASSPWTGSTGQFF. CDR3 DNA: TGTGCCAGCAGCCCTTGGACGGGGAGTACGGGGCAGTTCTTC.

The CDR3 sequence is CATIIDPAGQPQHF. For the CDR3, the DNA is TGTGCCACCATAATAGATCCGGCGGGACAGCCCCAGCATTTT. This chain links TRBV6-1 with TRBJ1-5, with D hard to call. Trimming took off 10 bases at V and 7 bases at J, with 20 bases between the two ends. The CDR3 has 14 residues. The germline V gene has CDR1 MNHNS and CDR2 SASEGT.

CDR3 sequence (DNA): TGTGCCAGCAGCTCTGGACAGGGGATATACCAAGAGACCCAGTACTTC. Translated: CASSSGQGIYQETQYF. The chain joins TRBV5-8 to TRBJ2-5; TRBD1 matches at 9 bases. V dropped 3 bases and J dropped 0; count of bases not matched to a gene: 6. The CDR3 loop spans 16 amino acids. Germline CDR1 and CDR2: SGHTS and YDEGEE.

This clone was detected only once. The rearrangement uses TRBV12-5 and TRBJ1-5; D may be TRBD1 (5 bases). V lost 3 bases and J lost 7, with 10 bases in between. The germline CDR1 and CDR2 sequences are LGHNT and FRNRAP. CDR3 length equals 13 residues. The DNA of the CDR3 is TGTGCTAGTGGTTTCAGGGTAGGGCAGCCCCAGCATTTT. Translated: CASGFRVGQPQHF.

The CDR3 sequence is CASSQEAGIQYF. CDR3 in DNA: TGTGCCAGCAGCCAAGAGGCGGGCATTCAGTACTTC. The chain joins TRBV14 to TRBJ2-4, with a possible D match to TRBD2 (5 bases). CDR1 and CDR2 from the germline V gene are SGHDN and FVKESK. The CDR3 is 12 residues long. Trimming took 0 bases from V and 9 from J, leaving 6 bases between them.

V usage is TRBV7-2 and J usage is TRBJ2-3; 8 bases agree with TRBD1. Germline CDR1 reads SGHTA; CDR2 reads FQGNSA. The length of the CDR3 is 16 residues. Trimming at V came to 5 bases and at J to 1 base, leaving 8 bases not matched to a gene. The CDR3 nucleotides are TGTGCCAGCAGCACAGGACAGGGCGGCGGCACAGATACGCAGTATTTT. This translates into CASSTGQGGGTDTQYF. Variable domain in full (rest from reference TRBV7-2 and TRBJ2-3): GAGVSQSPSNKVTEKGKDVELRCDPISGHTALYWYRQSLGQGLEFLIYFQGNSAPDKSGLPSDRFSAERTGGSVSTLTIQRTQQEDSAVYLCASSTGQGGGTDTQYFGPGTRLTVL.

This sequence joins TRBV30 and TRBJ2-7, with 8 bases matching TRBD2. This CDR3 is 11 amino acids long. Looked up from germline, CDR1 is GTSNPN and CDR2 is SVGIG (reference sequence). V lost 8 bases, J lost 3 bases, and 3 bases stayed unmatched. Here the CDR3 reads CATGGIYEQYF. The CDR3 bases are TGTGCCACGGGAGGGATCTACGAGCAGTACTTC.

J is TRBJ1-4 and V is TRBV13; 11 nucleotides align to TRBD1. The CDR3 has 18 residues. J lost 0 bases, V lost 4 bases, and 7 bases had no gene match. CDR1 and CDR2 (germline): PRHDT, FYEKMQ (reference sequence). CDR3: CASSSSVGQGATNEKLFF. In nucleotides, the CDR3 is TGTGCCAGCAGCTCGAGTGTGGGACAGGGGGCAACTAATGAAAAACTGTTTTTT.

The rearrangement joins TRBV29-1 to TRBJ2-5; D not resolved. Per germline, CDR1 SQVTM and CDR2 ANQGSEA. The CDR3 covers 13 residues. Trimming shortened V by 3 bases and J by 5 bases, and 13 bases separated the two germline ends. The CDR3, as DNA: TGCAGCGTTGAGGTAGTAGTCGAGGAGACCCAGTACTTC. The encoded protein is CSVEVVVEETQYF.

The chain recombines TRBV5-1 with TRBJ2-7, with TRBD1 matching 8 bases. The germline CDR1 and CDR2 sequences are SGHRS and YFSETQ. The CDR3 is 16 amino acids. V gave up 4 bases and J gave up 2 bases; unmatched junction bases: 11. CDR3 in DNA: TGCGCCAGCAGCGGGGGGTTTGGACAGGGTACCTACGAGCAGTACTTC. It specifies CASSGGFGQGTYEQYF.

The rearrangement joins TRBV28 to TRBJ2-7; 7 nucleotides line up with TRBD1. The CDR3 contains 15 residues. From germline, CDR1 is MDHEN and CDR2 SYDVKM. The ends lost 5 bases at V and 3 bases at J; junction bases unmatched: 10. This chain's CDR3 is CASSRRDSIHYEQYF. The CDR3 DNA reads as TGTGCCAGCAGTAGACGGGACAGTATACACTACGAGCAGTACTTC.

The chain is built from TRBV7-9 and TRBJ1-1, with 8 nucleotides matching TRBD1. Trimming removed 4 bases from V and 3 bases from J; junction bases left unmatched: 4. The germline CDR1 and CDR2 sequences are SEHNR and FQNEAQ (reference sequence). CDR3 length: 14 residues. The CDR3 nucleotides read TGTGCCAGCAGCTCTGGGACAGGCTACACTGAAGCTTTCTTT. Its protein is CASSSGTGYTEAFF.

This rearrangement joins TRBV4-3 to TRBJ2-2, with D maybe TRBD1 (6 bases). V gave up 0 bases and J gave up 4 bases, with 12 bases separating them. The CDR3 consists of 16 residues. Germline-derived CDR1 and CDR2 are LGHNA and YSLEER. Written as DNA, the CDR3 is TGCGCCAGCAGCCAAGAATTGGGGGCTGGCACCGGGGAGCTGTTTTTT. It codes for CASSQELGAGTGELFF.

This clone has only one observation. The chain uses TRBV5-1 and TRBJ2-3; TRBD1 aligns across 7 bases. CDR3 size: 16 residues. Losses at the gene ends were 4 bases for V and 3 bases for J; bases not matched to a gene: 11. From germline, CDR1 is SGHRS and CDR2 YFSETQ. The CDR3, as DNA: TGCGCCAGCAGCCGCCTTTGGGGACAGACTACAGATACGCAGTATTTT. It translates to CASSRLWGQTTDTQYF.

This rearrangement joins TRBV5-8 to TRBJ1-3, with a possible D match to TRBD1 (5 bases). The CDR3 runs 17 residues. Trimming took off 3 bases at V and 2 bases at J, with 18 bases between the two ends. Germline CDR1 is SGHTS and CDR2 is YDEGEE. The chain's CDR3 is CASSSSGFWGTGNTIYF. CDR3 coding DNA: TGTGCCAGCAGCTCCTCCGGTTTTTGGGGCACTGGAAACACCATATATTTT.

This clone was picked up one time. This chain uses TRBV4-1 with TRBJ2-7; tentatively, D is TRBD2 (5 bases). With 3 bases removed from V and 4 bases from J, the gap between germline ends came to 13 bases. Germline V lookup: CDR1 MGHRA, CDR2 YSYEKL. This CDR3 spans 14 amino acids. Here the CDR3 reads CASSHRERTYEQYF. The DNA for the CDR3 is TGCGCCAGCAGCCACCGGGAAAGAACGTACGAGCAGTACTTC.

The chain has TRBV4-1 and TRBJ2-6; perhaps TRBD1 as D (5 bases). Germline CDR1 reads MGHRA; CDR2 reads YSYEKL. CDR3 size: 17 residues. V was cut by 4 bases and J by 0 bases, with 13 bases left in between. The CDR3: CASSLQTDYSGANVLTF. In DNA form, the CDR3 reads TGCGCCAGCAGCCTCCAGACAGATTACTCTGGGGCCAACGTCCTGACTTTC.

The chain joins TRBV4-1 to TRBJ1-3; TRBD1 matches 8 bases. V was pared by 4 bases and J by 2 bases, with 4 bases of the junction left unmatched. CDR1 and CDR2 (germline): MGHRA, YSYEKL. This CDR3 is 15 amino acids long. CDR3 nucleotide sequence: TGCGCCAGCAGCCCCCAGACAGGGGCTGGAAACACCATATATTTT. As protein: CASSPQTGAGNTIYF.

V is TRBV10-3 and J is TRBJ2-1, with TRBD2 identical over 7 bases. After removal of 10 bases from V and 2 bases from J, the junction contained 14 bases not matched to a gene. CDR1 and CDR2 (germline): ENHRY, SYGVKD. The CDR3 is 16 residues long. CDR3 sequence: CATALRGEGPYNEQFF. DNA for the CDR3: TGTGCCACGGCCCTCCGGGGGGAGGGCCCCTACAATGAGCAGTTCTTC.

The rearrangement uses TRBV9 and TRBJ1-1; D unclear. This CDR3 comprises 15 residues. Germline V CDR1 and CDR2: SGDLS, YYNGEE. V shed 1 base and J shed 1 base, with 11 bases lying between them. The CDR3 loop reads CASSVSSQANTEAFF. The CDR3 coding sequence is TGTGCCAGCAGCGTATCCTCGCAGGCGAACACTGAAGCTTTCTTT.

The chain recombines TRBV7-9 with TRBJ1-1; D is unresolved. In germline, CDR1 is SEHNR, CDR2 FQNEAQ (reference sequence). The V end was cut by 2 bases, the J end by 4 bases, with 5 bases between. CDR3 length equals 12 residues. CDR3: CASSLSVTEAFF. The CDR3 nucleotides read TGTGCCAGCAGCTTATCGGTCACTGAAGCTTTCTTT. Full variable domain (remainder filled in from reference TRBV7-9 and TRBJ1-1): DTGVSQNPRHKITKRGQNVTFRCDPISEHNRLYWYRQTLGQGPEFLTYFQNEAQLEKSRLLSDRFSAERPKGSFSTLEIQRTEQGDSAMYLCASSLSVTEAFFGQGTRLTVV.

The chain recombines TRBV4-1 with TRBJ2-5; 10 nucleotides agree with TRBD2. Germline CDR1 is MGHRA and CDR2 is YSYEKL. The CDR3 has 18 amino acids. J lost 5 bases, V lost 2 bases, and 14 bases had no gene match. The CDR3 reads CASSQKGLAGARSETQYF. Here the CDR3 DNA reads TGCGCCAGCAGCCAAAAAGGGCTAGCGGGAGCTCGGTCGGAGACCCAGTACTTC.

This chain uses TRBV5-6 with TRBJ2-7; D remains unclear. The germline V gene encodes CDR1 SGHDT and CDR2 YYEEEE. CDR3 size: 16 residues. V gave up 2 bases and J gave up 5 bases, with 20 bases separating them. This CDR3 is CASSFSVMRLQNEQYF. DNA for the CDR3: TGTGCCAGCAGCTTCTCGGTCATGAGACTCCAAAACGAGCAGTACTTC.

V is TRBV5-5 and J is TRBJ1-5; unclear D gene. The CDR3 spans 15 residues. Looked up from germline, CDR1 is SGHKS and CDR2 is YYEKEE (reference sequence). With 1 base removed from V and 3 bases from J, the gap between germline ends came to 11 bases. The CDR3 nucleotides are TGTGCCAGCAGCTTGCGCGTAAACCTCAATCAGCCCCAGCATTTT. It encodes CASSLRVNLNQPQHF. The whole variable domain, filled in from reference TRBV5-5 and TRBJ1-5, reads DAGVTQSPTHLIKTRGQQVTLRCSPISGHKSVSWYQQVLGQGPQFIFQYYEKEERGRGNFPDRFSARQFPNYSSELNVNALLLGDSALYLCASSLRVNLNQPQHFGDGTRLSIL.

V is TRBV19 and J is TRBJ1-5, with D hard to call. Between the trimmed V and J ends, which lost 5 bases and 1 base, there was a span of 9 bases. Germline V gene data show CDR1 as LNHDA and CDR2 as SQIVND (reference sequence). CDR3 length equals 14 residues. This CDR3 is CASSQTESNQPQHF. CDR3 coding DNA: TGTGCCAGTAGTCAAACAGAAAGCAATCAGCCCCAGCATTTT.

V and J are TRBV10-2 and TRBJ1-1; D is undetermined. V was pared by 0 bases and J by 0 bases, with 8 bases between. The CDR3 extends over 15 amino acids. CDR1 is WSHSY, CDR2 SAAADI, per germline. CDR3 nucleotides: TGCGCCAGCAGTGAGTCCCGGCGGATGAACACTGAAGCTTTCTTT. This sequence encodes CASSESRRMNTEAFF.